This TCR beta chain was retrieved from a study of blood T cells in healthy people across ages. Germline values: CDR1 SQVTM, CDR2 ANQGSEA. The CDR3 has 15 residues. V lost 5 bases to trimming and J lost 2 bases, with 17 bases between them. Combining a sample-barcoded 5' primer with a J-beta primer mix, a second PCR ran for about 7 to 11 cycles. Tags on each cDNA molecule came from a template-switch adaptor with 12 random nucleotides. TCRdb reanalysed the 5' RACE reads using MiXCR and keeps one entry per CDR3 protein. Among 1.8 million or so distinct CDR3 sequences listed, 30% to 40% were seen once. This clonotype was observed a few times. Its specificity is unknown. Overall study findings and caveats: Donor CMV status was unknown, possibly confounding expanded clonotype changes. Older age coincided with a roughly linear decline in TCR beta diversity per million T cells.

This chain joins TRBV29-1 and TRBJ2-3, with D perhaps being TRBD1 or TRBD2 (5 bases each). This receptor was taken from a human donor in good health. What was sequenced was blood. Written as DNA, the CDR3 is TGCAGCGTTCTCTTCGCCAGGGACCTCACAGATACGCAGTATTTT. It encodes CSVLFARDLTDTQYF.